The TCR beta chain described here comes from a study of OX40 agonist ivuxolimab in advanced cancers. Study-wide context: Intravenous ivuxolimab was administered to patients every 2 weeks at 0.01 to 10 mg/kg. Averaging approximately 60 years in age, with a range of roughly 20 to 90, the cohort was 65% to 90% male. General observations from the study: At doses 0.1 to 3.0 mg/kg, CD4+ and CD8+ clones expanded.

Assay used: immunoSEQ multiplex PCR; TCRdb lists only in-frame clones, some missing. The data contain some 86,000 clones, around 85% of them singletons. In regard to this clone: Its specificity is unknown.

V dropped 0 bases and J dropped 2; count of bases not matched to a gene: 12. The CDR3 runs 19 residues. The germline CDR1 and CDR2 sequences are MNHEY and SMNVEV (reference sequence). The receptor comes from an adult with an advanced solid tumor such as melanoma, head and neck, liver or kidney cancer. The chain joins TRBV27 to TRBJ2-3, with 9 bases lining up with TRBD1. The material sequenced was CD4+ or CD8+ T cells sorted from blood, taken in a trial of the OX40 agonist ivuxolimab. The CDR3 DNA follows: TGTGCCAGCAGTTTATCGGGCGGACAGGGGTACCCCCTCACAGATACGCAGTATTTT. The encoded protein is CASSLSGGQGYPLTDTQYF.